The 18 T cell receptor beta chains below all came from one sample that was sequenced in a study of blood T cell repertoires in COVID-19. Here immunoSEQ multiplex PCR was the method, and the copy in TCRdb shows in-frame clones only, minus some. Seen here are about 300,000 clones, more than 75% observed once, and the top ten hold 3.5% to 4.5%. Sequenced material: PBMCs or T cells enriched from blood (not recorded which). These receptor sequences come from a man aged 30-40 years who had recovered from COVID-19.

V usage is TRBV15 and J usage is TRBJ2-3; D not resolved. V was cut by 0 bases and J by 1 base, with 5 bases left in between. Germline CDR1 reads LNHNV; CDR2 reads YYDKDF (reference sequence). The CDR3 loop spans 14 amino acids. CDR3 protein: CATSRDPGTDTQYF. The CDR3 coding sequence is TGTGCCACCAGCAGAGACCCCGGCACAGATACGCAGTATTTT.

The genes are TRBV11-2 and TRBJ2-1, with D maybe TRBD2 (5 bases). Germline V CDR1 and CDR2: SGHAT, FQNNGV. This CDR3 region has 15 residues. Trimming removed 4 bases from V and 8 bases from J, with 18 bases in between. The CDR3 DNA is TGTGCCAGCAGCTACCGGTGGCGGGTTAAGGATGAGCAGTTCTTC. Translated, it gives CASSYRWRVKDEQFF.

The chain recombines TRBV5-7 with TRBJ1-4, with unresolved D. TRBV5-7 is placed among ORFs of uncertain function. Trimming shortened V by 9 bases and J by 1 base, and 7 bases separated the two germline ends. CDR3 length equals 12 residues. Here the CDR3 DNA reads TGTGCCACCAAGCTAACTAATGAAAAACTGTTTTTT. Its translation: CATKLTNEKLFF.

The genes are TRBV11-3 and TRBJ1-1, with D perhaps TRBD1 (5 bases). The CDR3 runs 15 residues. V shed 2 bases and J shed 0 bases, with 10 bases lying between them. CDR1 SGHNT and CDR2 YENEEA come from the germline V gene. The CDR3 DNA reads as TGTGCCAGCAGCTTAAGTGGGGCTATGAACACTGAAGCTTTCTTT. Translation gives CASSLSGAMNTEAFF.

This chain connects TRBV2 to TRBJ1-2; tentative D call: TRBD1 (6 bases). V was pared by 8 bases and J by 4 bases, with 20 bases between. This CDR3 has 15 residues. Looked up from germline, CDR1 is SNHLY and CDR2 is FYNNEI. CDR3 sequence: CASSTGKGGGYGYTF. Written as DNA, the CDR3 is TGTGCCAGCTCGACGGGGAAGGGAGGGGGCTATGGCTACACCTTC.

The chain is built from TRBV4-2 and TRBJ2-7; TRBD1 matches 7 bases. CDR1 and CDR2 (germline): LGHNA, YNFKEQ. The CDR3 consists of 14 residues. Unmatched junction bases numbered 4, after V lost 5 bases and J lost 0 bases. The chain's CDR3 is CASSGTAFSYEQYF. CDR3 nucleotides: TGTGCCAGCAGCGGGACAGCCTTCTCCTACGAGCAGTACTTC.

This sequence joins TRBV18 and TRBJ1-5; possibly TRBD1 for D (5 bases). There are 15 residues in the CDR3. The V gene's germline CDR1 is KGHSH and CDR2 LQKENI. The germline V and J ends were trimmed by 0 bases and 7 bases, with 13 bases remaining between them. The CDR3: CASSPPSQGGQPQHF. CDR3 bases: TGTGCCAGCTCACCACCGAGCCAGGGAGGGCAGCCCCAGCATTTT.

J is TRBJ2-7 and V is TRBV3-1 (or the pseudogene TRBV3-2), with D maybe TRBD2 (6 bases). This CDR3 comprises 13 residues. The V and J ends lost 2 bases and 3 bases respectively, with 8 bases between them. The V gene's germline CDR1 is LGHDT and CDR2 YNNKEL (reference sequence). The CDR3 loop reads CASSQRLDYEQYF. CDR3 DNA: TGTGCCAGCAGCCAACGACTAGACTACGAGCAGTACTTC.

The chain employs TRBV20-1 and TRBJ1-2; TRBD1 aligns across 7 bases. The length of the CDR3 is 11 residues. Per germline, CDR1 DFQATT and CDR2 SNEGSKA (reference sequence). V dropped 6 bases and J dropped 6; count of bases not matched to a gene: 4. The CDR3 coding sequence is TGCAGTGCGGGACAGTGGAATGGCTACACCTTC. Translating gives CSAGQWNGYTF.

The CDR3 DNA sequence: TGCGCCAGCAGCCAAGATGGGCGCGGGAGCGGGGAGCAGTACTTC. This translates into CASSQDGRGSGEQYF. The gene calls are TRBV4-1 and TRBJ2-7, with 7 bases fitting TRBD2. Germline values: CDR1 MGHRA, CDR2 YSYEKL. The CDR3 is 15 amino acids. The J segment lost 7 bases and the V segment lost 0 bases, leaving 9 bases of the junction unmatched.

The V and J genes are TRBV7-8 and TRBJ1-5; 8 bases fit TRBD1. CDR3 length: 17 residues. CDR1 and CDR2 (germline): SGHVS, FQNEAQ. Trimming at V came to 2 bases and at J to 1 base, leaving 7 bases not matched to a gene. The CDR3 DNA follows: TGTGCCAGCAGCTTAATGCCAGGGGGCGCAAGCAATCAGCCCCAGCATTTT. It is translated as CASSLMPGGASNQPQHF.

The CDR3 DNA follows: TGCGCCAGCAGCCCGGGGACAGGGAAACAGCCCCAGCATTTT. Translating gives CASSPGTGKQPQHF. The chain employs TRBV4-1 and TRBJ1-5; 9 bases match TRBD1. Germline trimming cut 4 bases from V and 7 bases from J; bases unmatched to any gene: 5. The CDR3 spans 14 residues. Germline V CDR1 and CDR2: MGHRA, YSYEKL.

The chain employs TRBV10-3 and TRBJ2-7; D gene unclear. Between the trimmed V and J ends, which lost 6 bases and 4 bases, there was a span of 19 bases. The CDR3 has 15 amino acids. Germline values: CDR1 ENHRY, CDR2 SYGVKD. The CDR3 DNA reads TGTGCCATCAGCGGCACCGGGTCCCTAGGATACGAGCAGTACTTC. This sequence encodes CAISGTGSLGYEQYF.

This clone was recorded a few times. V usage is TRBV14 and J usage is TRBJ1-1; a weak D match, TRBD1 (6 bases). This CDR3 contains 13 residues. The germline gives CDR1 SGHDN, CDR2 FVKESK. The V end was cut by 4 bases, the J end by 6 bases, with 12 bases between. The CDR3 bases are TGTGCCAGCAGCCGACAGGTGTTTTCTGAAGCTTTCTTT. Translated, it gives CASSRQVFSEAFF. Based on the CDR3 plus reference TRBV14 and TRBJ1-1, the full variable domain is EAGVTQFPSHSVIEKGQTVTLRCDPISGHDNLYWYRRVMGKEIKFLLHFVKESKQDESGMPNNRFLAERTGGTYSTLKVQPAELEDSGVYFCASSRQVFSEAFFGQGTRLTVV.

The chain is built from TRBV5-1 and TRBJ1-1, with 7 bases that match TRBD1. CDR3 length: 16 residues. V was pared by 4 bases and J by 1 base, with 10 bases of the junction left unmatched. Germline V gives CDR1 SGHRS, CDR2 YFSETQ. The CDR3: CASSTTGQARNTEAFF. The CDR3 bases are TGCGCCAGCAGCACTACCGGACAGGCCCGGAACACTGAAGCTTTCTTT.

The V and J genes are TRBV7-8 and TRBJ1-4; D perhaps matches TRBD1 (5 bases). The CDR3 extends over 15 amino acids. CDR1 is SGHVS, CDR2 FQNEAQ, per germline. The germline V and J ends were trimmed by 1 base and 4 bases, with 10 bases remaining between them. Written as DNA, the CDR3 is TGTGCCAGCAGCTTAGGCGGGGGGTTTAATGAAAAACTGTTTTTT. Translation: CASSLGGGFNEKLFF.

This clone was found a few times. V is TRBV28 and J is TRBJ1-6; a weak D match, TRBD1 (5 bases). The V end was cut by 3 bases, the J end by 1 base, with 16 bases between. The CDR3 loop spans 18 amino acids. Germline V CDR1 and CDR2: MDHEN, SYDVKM. The CDR3 coding sequence is TGTGCCAGCAGTTTGCCAGGGAGGACGAGTTCCTATAATTCACCCCTCCACTTT. This gives the protein CASSLPGRTSSYNSPLHF.

This chain links TRBV5-6 with TRBJ1-6, with D maybe TRBD1 (6 bases). The germline V gene encodes CDR1 SGHDT and CDR2 YYEEEE. CDR3 length: 16 amino acids. V was shortened by 2 bases and J by 3 bases, with 12 bases between the two germline ends. The CDR3 DNA is TGTGCCAGCAGCTTCTCTGGGGGACACTATAATTCACCCCTCCACTTT. Encoded protein: CASSFSGGHYNSPLHF.